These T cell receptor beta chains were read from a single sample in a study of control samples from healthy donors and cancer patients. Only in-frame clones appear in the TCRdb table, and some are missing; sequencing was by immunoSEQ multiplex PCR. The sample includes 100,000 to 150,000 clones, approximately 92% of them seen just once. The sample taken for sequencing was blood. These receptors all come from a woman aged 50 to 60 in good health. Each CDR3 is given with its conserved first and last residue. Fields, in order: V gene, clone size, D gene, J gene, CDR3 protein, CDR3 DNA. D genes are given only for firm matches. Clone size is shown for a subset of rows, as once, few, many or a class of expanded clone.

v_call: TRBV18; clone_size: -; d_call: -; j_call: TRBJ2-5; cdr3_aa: CASSKAGGSETQYF; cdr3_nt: TGTGCCAGCTCGAAAGCGGGCGGCTCAGAGACCCAGTACTTC
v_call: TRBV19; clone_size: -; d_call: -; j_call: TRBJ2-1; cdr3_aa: CASSIDLNNEQFF; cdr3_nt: TGTGCCAGTAGTATAGATCTAAACAATGAGCAGTTCTTC
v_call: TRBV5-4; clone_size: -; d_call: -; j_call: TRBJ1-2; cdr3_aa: CASSLVGGDGYTF; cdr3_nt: TGTGCCAGCAGCTTGGTAGGAGGGGATGGCTACACCTTC
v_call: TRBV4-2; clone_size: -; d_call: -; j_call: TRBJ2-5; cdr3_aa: CASSPAGRQNQETQYF; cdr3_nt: TGTGCCAGCAGCCCCGCAGGCCGCCAAAACCAAGAGACCCAGTACTTC
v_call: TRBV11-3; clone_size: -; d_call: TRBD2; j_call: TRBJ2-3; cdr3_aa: CASSPTSGGTDTQYF; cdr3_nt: TGTGCCAGCAGCCCGACTAGCGGGGGGACAGATACGCAGTATTTT
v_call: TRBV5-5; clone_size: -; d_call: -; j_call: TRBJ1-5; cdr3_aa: CASSERGGNQPQHF; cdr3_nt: TGTGCCAGCAGCGAAAGGGGAGGCAATCAGCCCCAGCATTTT
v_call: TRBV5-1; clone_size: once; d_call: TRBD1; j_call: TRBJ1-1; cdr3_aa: CASSLGYRGTTEAFF; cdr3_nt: TGCGCCAGCAGCTTGGGTTACAGGGGAACGACTGAAGCTTTCTTT
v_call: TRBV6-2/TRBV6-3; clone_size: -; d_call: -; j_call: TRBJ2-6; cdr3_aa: CASSNSGASGANVLTF; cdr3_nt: TGTGCCAGCAGCAATTCGGGGGCGTCTGGGGCCAACGTCCTGACTTTC
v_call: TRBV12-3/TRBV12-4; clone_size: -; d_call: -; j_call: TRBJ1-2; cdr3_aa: CASSARGGDGYTF; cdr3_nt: TGTGCCAGCAGTGCACGGGGAGGTGATGGCTACACCTTC
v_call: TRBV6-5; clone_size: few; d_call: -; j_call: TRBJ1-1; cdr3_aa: CASEGQNTEAFF; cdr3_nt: TGTGCCAGCGAAGGGCAGAACACTGAAGCTTTCTTT
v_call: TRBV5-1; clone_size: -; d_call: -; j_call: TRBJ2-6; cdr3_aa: CASRPGSGANVLTF; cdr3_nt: TGCGCCAGCAGACCAGGGTCCGGGGCCAACGTCCTGACTTTC
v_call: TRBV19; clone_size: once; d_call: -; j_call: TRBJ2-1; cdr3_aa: CASSISVNEQFF; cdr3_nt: TGTGCCAGTAGTATCTCCGTCAATGAGCAGTTCTTC
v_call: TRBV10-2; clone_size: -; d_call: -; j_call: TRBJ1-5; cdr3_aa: CASSESRGGNQPQHF; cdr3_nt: TGCGCCAGCAGTGAGTCCAGGGGAGGCAATCAGCCCCAGCATTTT
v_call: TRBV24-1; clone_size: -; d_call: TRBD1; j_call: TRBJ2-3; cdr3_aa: CATSDPGGSTTDTQYF; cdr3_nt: TGTGCCACCAGTGACCCAGGGGGTTCTACCACAGATACGCAGTATTTT
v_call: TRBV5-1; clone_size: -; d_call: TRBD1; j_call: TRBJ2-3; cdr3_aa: CASSSGTGWVDTQYF; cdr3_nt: TGCGCCAGCAGCTCGGGGACAGGGTGGGTAGATACGCAGTATTTT
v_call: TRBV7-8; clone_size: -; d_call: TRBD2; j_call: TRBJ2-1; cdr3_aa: CASSYPSSGDLSSYNEQFF; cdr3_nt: TGTGCCAGCAGCTACCCATCTAGCGGGGACCTTAGCTCCTACAATGAGCAGTTCTTC
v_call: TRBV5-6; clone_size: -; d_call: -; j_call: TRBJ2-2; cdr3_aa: CASSPLAGELFF; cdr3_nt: TGTGCCAGCAGCCCCCTTGCGGGGGAGCTGTTTTTT
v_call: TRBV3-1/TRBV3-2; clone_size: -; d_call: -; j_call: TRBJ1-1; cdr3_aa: CASSPRPNGEAFF; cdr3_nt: TGTGCCAGCAGCCCACGGCCCAACGGGGAGGCTTTCTTT
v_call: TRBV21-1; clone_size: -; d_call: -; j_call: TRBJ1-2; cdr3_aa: CASSPTTRTGTGDGYTF; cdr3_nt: TGTGCCAGCAGTCCGACTACCCGCACCGGGACAGGGGATGGCTACACCTTC
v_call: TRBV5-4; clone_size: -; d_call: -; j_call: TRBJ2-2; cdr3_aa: CASISGSGELFF; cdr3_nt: TGTGCCAGCATTTCGGGATCCGGGGAGCTGTTTTTT
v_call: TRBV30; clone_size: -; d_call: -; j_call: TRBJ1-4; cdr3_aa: CAWTGTTNEKLFF; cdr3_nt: TGTGCCTGGACAGGTACAACTAATGAAAAACTGTTTTTT
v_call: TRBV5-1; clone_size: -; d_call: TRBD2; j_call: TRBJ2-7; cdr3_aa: CASSPVAGGPSYEQYF; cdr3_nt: TGCGCCAGCAGCCCTGTAGCGGGAGGGCCCTCCTACGAGCAGTACTTC
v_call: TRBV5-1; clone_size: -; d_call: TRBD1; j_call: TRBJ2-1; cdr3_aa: CASSVTGTGLGEQFF; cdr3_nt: TGCGCCAGCAGCGTCACCGGGACAGGGTTGGGTGAGCAGTTCTTC
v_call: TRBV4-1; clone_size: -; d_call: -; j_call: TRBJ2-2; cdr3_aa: CASNLRAEGGGELFF; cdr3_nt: TGCGCCAGCAACTTACGGGCGGAGGGGGGCGGGGAGCTGTTTTTT
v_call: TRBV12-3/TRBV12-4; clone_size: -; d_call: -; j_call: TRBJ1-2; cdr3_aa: CASSPATVGGYTF; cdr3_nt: TGTGCCAGCAGTCCCGCGACTGTAGGTGGCTACACCTTC
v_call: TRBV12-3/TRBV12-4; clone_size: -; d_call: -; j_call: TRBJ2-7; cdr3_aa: CASSFPGSEQYF; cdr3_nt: TGTGCCAGCAGTTTCCCAGGGAGCGAGCAGTACTTC
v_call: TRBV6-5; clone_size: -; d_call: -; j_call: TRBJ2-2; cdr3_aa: CATMFGQTGELFF; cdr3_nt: TGTGCCACCATGTTTGGGCAGACCGGGGAGCTGTTTTTT
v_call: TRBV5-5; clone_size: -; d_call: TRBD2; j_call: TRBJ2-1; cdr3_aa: CASSLREGSYNEQFF; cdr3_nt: TGTGCCAGCAGCCTCCGGGAGGGCTCCTACAATGAGCAGTTCTTC
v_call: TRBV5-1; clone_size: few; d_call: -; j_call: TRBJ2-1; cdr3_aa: CASSAGTSPWYEQFF; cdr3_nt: TGCGCCAGCAGCGCCGGGACCAGTCCGTGGTATGAGCAGTTCTTC
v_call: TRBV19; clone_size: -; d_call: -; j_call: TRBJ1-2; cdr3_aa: CASSIRGYGYTF; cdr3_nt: TGTGCCAGTAGTATAAGAGGTTATGGCTACACCTTC
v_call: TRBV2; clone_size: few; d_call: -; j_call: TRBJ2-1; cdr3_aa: CASSGQYNEQFF; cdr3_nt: TGTGCCAGCAGTGGACAGTACAATGAGCAGTTCTTC
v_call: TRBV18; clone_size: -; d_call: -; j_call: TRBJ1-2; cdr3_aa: CASSPGSPGGYTF; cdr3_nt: TGTGCCAGCTCACCAGGGTCACCGGGAGGCTACACCTTC
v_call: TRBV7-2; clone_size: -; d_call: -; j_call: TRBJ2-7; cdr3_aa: CASSLGDRSYEQYF; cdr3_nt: TGTGCCAGCAGCTTAGGGGATCGATCCTACGAGCAGTACTTC
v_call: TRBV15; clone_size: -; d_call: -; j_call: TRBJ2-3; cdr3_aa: CATSSTDTQYF; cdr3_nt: TGTGCCACCAGCAGCACAGATACGCAGTATTTT
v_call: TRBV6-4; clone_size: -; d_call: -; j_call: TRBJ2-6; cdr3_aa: CASSPGNSGANVLTF; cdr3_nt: TGTGCCAGCAGTCCAGGGAACTCTGGGGCCAACGTCCTGACTTTC
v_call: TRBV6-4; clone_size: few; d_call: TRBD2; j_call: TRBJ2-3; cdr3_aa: CASSVLAGDTDTQYF; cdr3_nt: TGTGCCAGCAGTGTATTAGCGGGAGACACAGATACGCAGTATTTT
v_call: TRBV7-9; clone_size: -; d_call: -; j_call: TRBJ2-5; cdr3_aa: CASSFRGDGIPETQYF; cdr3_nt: TGTGCCAGCAGCTTCCGGGGAGACGGTATACCAGAGACCCAGTACTTC
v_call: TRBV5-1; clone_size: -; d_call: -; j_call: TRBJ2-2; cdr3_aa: CASSLARAGELFF; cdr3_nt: TGCGCCAGCAGCCTGGCCAGGGCCGGGGAGCTGTTTTTT
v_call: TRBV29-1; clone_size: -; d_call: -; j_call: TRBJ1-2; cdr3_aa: CSADSQRGYGYTF; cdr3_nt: TGCAGCGCGGATTCACAAAGGGGTTATGGCTACACCTTC
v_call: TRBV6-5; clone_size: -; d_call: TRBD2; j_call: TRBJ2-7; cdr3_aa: CASSYSGTSYF; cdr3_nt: TGTGCCAGCAGTTACTCCGGGACTAGTTACTTC
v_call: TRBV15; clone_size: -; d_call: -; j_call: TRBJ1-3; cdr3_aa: CATRPQNLESTIYF; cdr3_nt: TGTGCCACCCGCCCACAGAATCTGGAAAGCACCATATATTTT
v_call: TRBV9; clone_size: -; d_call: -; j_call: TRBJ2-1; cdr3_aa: CASSVGFNEQFF; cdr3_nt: TGTGCCAGCAGCGTGGGGTTTAATGAGCAGTTCTTC